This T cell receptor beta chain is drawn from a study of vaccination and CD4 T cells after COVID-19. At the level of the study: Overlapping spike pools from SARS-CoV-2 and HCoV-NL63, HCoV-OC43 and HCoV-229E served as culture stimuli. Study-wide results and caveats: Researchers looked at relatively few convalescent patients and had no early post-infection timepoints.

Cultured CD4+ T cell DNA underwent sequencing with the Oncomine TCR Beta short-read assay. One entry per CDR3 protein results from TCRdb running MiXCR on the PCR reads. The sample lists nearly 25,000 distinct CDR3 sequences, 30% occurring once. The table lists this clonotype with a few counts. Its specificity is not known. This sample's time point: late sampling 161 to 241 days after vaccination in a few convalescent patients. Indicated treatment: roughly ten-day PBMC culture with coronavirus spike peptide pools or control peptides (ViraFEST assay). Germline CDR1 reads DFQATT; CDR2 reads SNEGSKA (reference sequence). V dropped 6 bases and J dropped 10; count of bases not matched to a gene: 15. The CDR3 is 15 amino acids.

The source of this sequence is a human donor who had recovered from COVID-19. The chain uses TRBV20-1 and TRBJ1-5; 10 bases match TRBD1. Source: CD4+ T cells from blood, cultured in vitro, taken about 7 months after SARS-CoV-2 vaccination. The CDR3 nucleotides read TGCAGTGCGCTGGAAGGGACAGGGGCGGGTGACCCCCAGCATTTT. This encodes CSALEGTGAGDPQHF.